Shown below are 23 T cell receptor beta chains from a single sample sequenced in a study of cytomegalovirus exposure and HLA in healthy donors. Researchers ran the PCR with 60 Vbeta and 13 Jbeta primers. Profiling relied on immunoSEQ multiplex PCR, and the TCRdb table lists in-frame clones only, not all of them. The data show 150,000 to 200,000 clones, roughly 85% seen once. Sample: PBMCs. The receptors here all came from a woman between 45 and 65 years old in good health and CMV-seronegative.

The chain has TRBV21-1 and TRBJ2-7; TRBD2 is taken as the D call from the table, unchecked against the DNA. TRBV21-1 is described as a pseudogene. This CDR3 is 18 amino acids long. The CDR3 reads CASSPSGLANGGSHEQYF. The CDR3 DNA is TGTGCCAGCAGCCCCTCGGGACTAGCGAACGGAGGTTCCCACGAGCAGTACTTC.

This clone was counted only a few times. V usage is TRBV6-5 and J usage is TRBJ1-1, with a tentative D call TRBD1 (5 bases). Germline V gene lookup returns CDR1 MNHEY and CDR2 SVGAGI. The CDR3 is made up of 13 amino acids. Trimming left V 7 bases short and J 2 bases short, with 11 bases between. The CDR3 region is CASTARVNTEAFF. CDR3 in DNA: TGTGCCAGCACTGCCAGGGTAAACACTGAAGCTTTCTTT.

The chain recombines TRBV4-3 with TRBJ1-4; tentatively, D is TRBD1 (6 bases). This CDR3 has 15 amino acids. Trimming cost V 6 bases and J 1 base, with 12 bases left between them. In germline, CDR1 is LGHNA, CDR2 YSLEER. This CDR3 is CASSQGIKTNEKLFF. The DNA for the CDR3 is TGCGCCAGCAGTCAGGGGATCAAAACTAATGAAAAACTGTTTTTT.

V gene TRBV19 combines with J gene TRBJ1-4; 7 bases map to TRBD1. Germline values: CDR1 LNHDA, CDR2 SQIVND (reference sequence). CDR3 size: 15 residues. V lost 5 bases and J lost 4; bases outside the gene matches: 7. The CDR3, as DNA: TGTGCCAGTAGTTCAACGACAGGGCTTAATGAAAAACTGTTTTTT. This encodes CASSSTTGLNEKLFF.

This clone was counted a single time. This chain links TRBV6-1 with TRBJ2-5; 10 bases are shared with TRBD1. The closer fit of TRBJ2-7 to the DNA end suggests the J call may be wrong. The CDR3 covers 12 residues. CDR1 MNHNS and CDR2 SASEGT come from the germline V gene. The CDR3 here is CASRTGGGEQYF. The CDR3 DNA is TGTGCCAGCAGGACAGGGGGCGGCGAGCAGTACTTC.

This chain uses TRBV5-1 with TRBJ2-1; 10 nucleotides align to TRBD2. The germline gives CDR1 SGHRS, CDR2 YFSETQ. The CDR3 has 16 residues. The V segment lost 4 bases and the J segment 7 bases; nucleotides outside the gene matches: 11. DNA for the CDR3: TGCGCCAGCAGCGCCGGACTAGCGGTCCCCCCGAATGAGCAGTTCTTC. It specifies CASSAGLAVPPNEQFF. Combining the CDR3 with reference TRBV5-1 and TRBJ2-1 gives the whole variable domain KAGVTQTPRYLIKTRGQQVTLSCSPISGHRSVSWYQQTPGQGLQFLFEYFSETQRNKGNFPGRFSGRQFSNSRSEMNVSTLELGDSALYLCASSAGLAVPPNEQFFGPGTRLTVL.

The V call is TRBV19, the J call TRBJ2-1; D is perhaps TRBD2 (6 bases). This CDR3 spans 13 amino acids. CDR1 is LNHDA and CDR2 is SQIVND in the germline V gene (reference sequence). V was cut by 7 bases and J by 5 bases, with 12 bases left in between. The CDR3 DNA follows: TGTGCCAGTATGGGACTTACCAACAATGAGCAGTTCTTC. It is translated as CASMGLTNNEQFF.

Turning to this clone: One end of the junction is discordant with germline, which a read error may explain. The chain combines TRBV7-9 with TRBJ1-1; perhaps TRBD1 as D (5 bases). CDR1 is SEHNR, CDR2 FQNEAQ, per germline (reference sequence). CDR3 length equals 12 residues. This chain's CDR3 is CSSSLGEGEAFF. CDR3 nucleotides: TGTTCCAGCAGCTTAGGGGAGGGAGAAGCTTTCTTT.

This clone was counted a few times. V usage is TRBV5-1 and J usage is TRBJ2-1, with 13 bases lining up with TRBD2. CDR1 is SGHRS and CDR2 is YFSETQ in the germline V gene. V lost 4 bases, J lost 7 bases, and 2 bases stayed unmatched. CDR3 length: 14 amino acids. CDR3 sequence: CASSRTSGSNEQFF. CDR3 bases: TGCGCCAGCAGCAGGACTAGCGGGAGTAATGAGCAGTTCTTC. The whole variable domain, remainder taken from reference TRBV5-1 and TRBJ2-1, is KAGVTQTPRYLIKTRGQQVTLSCSPISGHRSVSWYQQTPGQGLQFLFEYFSETQRNKGNFPGRFSGRQFSNSRSEMNVSTLELGDSALYLCASSRTSGSNEQFFGPGTRLTVL.

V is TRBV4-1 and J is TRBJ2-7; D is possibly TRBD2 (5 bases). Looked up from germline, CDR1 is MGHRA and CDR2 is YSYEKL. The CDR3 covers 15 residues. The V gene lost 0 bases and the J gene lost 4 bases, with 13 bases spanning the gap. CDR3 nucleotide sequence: TGCGCCAGCAGCCAAGACCCGGGATGGCAATACGAGCAGTACTTC. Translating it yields CASSQDPGWQYEQYF.

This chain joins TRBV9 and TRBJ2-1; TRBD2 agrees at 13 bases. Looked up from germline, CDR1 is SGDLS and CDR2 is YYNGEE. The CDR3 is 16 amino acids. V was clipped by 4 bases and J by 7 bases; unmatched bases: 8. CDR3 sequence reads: CASSITGTSGINEQFF. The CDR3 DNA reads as TGTGCCAGCAGCATAACCGGGACTAGCGGGATTAATGAGCAGTTCTTC.

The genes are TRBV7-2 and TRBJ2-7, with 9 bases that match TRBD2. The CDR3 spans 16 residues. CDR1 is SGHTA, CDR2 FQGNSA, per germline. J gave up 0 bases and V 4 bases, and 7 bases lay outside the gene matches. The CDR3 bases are TGTGCCAGCAGCTCCTTTCTAGCGGGGACCTCCTACGAGCAGTACTTC. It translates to CASSSFLAGTSYEQYF.

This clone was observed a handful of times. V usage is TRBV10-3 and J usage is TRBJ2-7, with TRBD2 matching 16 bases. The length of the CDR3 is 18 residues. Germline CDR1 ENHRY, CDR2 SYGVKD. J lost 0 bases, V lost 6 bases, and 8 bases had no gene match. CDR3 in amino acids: CAISYTGTSGRASYEQYF. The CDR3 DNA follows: TGTGCCATCAGCTATACCGGGACTAGCGGGAGGGCCTCCTACGAGCAGTACTTC.

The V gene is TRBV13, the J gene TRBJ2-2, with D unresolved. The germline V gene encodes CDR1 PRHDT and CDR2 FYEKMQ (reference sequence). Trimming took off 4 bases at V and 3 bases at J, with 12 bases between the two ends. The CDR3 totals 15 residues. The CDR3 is CASSSPPPDTGELFF. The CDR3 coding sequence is TGTGCCAGCAGCTCCCCCCCTCCGGACACCGGGGAGCTGTTTTTT.

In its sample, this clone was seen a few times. The DNA for the CDR3 is TGTGCCAGCAGCCAAGACTACTATGGCTACACCTTC. Its protein is CASSQDYYGYTF. The chain links TRBV4-2 to TRBJ1-2; D is unclear. V lost 0 bases and J lost 3, with 2 bases in between. This CDR3 contains 12 residues. Germline V gene data show CDR1 as LGHNA and CDR2 as YNFKEQ.

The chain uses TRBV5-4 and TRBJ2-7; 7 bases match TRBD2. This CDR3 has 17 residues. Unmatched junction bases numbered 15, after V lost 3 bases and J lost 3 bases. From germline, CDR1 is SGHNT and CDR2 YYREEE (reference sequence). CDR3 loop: CASSWGGGGGGIYEQYF. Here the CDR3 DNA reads TGTGCCAGCAGCTGGGGGGGAGGTGGCGGCGGGATCTACGAGCAGTACTTC.

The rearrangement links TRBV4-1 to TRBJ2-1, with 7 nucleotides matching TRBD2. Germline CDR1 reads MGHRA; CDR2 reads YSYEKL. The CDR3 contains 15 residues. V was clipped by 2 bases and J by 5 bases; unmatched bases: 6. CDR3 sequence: CASSQWLAANNEQFF. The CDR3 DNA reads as TGCGCCAGCAGCCAATGGCTAGCGGCAAACAATGAGCAGTTCTTC.

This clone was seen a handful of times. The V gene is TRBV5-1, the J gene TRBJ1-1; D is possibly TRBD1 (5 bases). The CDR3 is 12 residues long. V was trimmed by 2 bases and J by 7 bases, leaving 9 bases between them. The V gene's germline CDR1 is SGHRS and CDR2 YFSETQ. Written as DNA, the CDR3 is TGCGCCAGCAGCTTCGGCACAGGTGAAGCTTTCTTT. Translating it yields CASSFGTGEAFF.

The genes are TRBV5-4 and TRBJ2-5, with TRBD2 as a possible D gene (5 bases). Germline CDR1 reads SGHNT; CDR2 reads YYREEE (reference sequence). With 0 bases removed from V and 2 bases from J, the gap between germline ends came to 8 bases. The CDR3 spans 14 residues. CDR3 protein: CASSLAGIQETQYF. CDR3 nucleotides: TGTGCCAGCAGCTTGGCCGGGATACAAGAGACCCAGTACTTC.

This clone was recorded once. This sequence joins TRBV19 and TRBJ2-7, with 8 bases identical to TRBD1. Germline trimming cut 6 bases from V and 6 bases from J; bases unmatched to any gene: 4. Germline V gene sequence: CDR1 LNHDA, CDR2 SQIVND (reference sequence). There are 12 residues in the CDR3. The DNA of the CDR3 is TGTGCCAGTAGACGACAGGGGTCCGAGCAGTACTTC. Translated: CASRRQGSEQYF.

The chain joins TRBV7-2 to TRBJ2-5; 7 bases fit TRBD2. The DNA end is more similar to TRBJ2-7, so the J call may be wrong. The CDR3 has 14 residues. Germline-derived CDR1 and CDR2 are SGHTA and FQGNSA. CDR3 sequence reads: CASSFFGGDYEQYF. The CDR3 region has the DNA TGTGCCAGCAGCTTTTTTGGGGGGGACTACGAGCAGTACTTC.

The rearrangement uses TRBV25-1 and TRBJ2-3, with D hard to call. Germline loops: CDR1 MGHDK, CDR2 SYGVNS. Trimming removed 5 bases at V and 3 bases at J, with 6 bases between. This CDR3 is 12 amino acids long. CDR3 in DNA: TGTGCCAGCAGTCGGAGAACAGATACGCAGTATTTT. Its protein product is CASSRRTDTQYF.

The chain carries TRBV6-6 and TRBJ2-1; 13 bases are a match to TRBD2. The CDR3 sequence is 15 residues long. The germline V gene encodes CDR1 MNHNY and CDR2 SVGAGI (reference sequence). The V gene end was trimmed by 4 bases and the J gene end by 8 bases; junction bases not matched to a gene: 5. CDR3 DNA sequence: TGTGCCAGCAGTTCACTAGCGGGAGGGGTTCATGAGCAGTTCTTC. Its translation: CASSSLAGGVHEQFF.